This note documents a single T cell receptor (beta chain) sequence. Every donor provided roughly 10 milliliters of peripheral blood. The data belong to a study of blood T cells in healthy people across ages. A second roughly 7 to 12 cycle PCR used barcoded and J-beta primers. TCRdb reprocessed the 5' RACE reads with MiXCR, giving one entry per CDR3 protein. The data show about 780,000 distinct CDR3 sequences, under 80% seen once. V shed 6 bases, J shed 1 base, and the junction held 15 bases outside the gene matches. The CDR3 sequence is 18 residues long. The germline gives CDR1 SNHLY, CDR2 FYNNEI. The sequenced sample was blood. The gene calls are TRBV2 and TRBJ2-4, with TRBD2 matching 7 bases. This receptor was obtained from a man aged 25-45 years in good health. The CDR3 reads CASSWTSERGLAKNIQYF. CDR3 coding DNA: TGTGCCAGCAGCTGGACTAGTGAGAGGGGTTTGGCCAAAAACATTCAGTACTTC.